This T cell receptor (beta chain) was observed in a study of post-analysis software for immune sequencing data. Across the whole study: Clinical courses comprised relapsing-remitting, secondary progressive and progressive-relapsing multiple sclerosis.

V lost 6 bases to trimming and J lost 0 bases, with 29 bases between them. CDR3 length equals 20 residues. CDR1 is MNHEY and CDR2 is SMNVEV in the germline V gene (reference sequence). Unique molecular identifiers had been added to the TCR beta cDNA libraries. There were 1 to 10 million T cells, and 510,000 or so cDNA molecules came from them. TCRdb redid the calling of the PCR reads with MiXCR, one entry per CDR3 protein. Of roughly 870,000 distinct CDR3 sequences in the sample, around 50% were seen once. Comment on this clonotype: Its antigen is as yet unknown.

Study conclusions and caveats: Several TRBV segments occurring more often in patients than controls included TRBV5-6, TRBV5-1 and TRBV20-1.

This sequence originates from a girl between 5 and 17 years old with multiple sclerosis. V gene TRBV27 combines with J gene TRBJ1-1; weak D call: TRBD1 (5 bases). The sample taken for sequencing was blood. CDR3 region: CASSPWLGGAGSIMNTEAFF. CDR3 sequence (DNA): TGTGCCAGCAGCCCTTGGCTGGGTGGGGCAGGGTCGATCATGAACACTGAAGCTTTCTTT.